Shown below are 25 T cell receptor beta chains from a single sample sequenced in a study of OX40 agonist ivuxolimab in advanced cancers. Using immunoSEQ multiplex PCR, the repertoire was profiled, and TCRdb retains in-frame clones only, with some absent. The sample consists of around 75,000 clones, 89% of them appearing once. The starting material was CD4+ or CD8+ T cells sorted from blood, obtained in a trial of the OX40 agonist ivuxolimab. The origin of the receptors is an adult with an advanced solid tumor such as melanoma, head and neck, liver or kidney cancer.

V is TRBV5-1 and J is TRBJ1-1; D may be TRBD1 (5 bases). The CDR3 has 16 residues. Germline-derived CDR1 and CDR2 are SGHRS and YFSETQ. The V end lost 0 bases, the J end lost 1 base, and 13 bases lay between the germline ends. CDR3 sequence reads: CASSLAGTWTNTEAFF. The CDR3 DNA reads as TGCGCCAGCAGCTTGGCAGGGACCTGGACGAACACTGAAGCTTTCTTT.

V and J are TRBV5-1 and TRBJ2-2, with 11 bases matching TRBD2. Germline assignment: CDR1 SGHRS and CDR2 YFSETQ. The V gene end was trimmed by 6 bases and the J gene end by 4 bases; junction bases not matched to a gene: 8. There are 16 residues in the CDR3. The CDR3 DNA reads as TGCGCCAGCACCCTCCTAGGGACTAGCGGCACCGGGGAGCTGTTTTTT. This codes for CASTLLGTSGTGELFF.

The chain has TRBV7-6 and TRBJ1-1; no definite D call. V lost 4 bases to trimming and J lost 1 base, with 16 bases between them. Germline CDR1 reads SGHVS; CDR2 reads FNYEAQ. There are 16 residues in the CDR3. CDR3 amino acids: CASSSHWGFENTEAFF. CDR3 nucleotides: TGTGCCAGCAGCTCCCACTGGGGTTTTGAGAACACTGAAGCTTTCTTT.

The chain has TRBV12-5 and TRBJ2-6; no firm D call. This CDR3 has 14 amino acids. Germline assignment: CDR1 LGHNT and CDR2 FRNRAP. Trimming shortened V by 6 bases and J by 0 bases, and 6 bases separated the two germline ends. CDR3 region: CASGWGSGANVLTF. CDR3 in DNA: TGTGCTAGTGGCTGGGGCTCTGGGGCCAACGTCCTGACTTTC.

V usage is TRBV10-2 and J usage is TRBJ1-3; D not certain. CDR1 WSHSY and CDR2 SAAADI come from the germline V gene. This CDR3 has 13 residues. The V and J ends lost 4 bases and 3 bases respectively, with 7 bases between them. The CDR3 here is CASSGGVGNTIYF. The CDR3, as DNA: TGCGCCAGCAGTGGTGGGGTTGGAAACACCATATATTTT.

This chain connects TRBV2 to TRBJ1-4; D is uncertain. This CDR3 comprises 13 residues. Germline lookup yields CDR1 SNHLY and CDR2 FYNNEI. The V gene lost 6 bases and the J gene lost 1 base, with 6 bases spanning the gap. CDR3 bases: TGTGCCAGCAGACAAGAAACTAATGAAAAACTGTTTTTT. Translating gives CASRQETNEKLFF.

The V and J genes are TRBV29-1 and TRBJ1-5, with 9 positions matching TRBD1. Germline lookup yields CDR1 SQVTM and CDR2 ANQGSEA. Trimming removed 5 bases from V and 2 bases from J; junction bases left unmatched: 7. CDR3 length equals 15 residues. As DNA, the CDR3 is TGCAGCGTTTCACAGGGGGCGGGAGGCAATCAGCCCCAGCATTTT. It yields the protein CSVSQGAGGNQPQHF. Full variable domain (rest looked up from reference TRBV29-1 and TRBJ1-5): SAVISQKPSRDICQRGTSLTIQCQVDSQVTMMFWYRQQPGQSLTLIATANQGSEATYESGFVIDKFPISRPNLTFSTLTVSNMSPEDSSIYLCSVSQGAGGNQPQHFGDGTRLSIL.

The V and J genes are TRBV5-1 and TRBJ2-3; perhaps TRBD1 as D (5 bases). Trimming left V 0 bases short and J 1 base short, with 12 bases between. Germline CDR1 is SGHRS and CDR2 is YFSETQ. The CDR3 is 16 amino acids. The DNA for the CDR3 is TGCGCCAGCAGCTTGGGTGGCAGGGCTCGCACAGATACGCAGTATTTT. It yields the protein CASSLGGRARTDTQYF.

The rearrangement links TRBV7-2 to TRBJ1-5, with D possibly TRBD1 on 6 matching bases. Germline V gives CDR1 SGHTA, CDR2 FQGNSA. The germline V and J ends were trimmed by 5 bases and 8 bases, with 22 bases remaining between them. The CDR3 totals 16 residues. CDR3 coding DNA: TGTGCCAGCAGCCGAGCCAGAACCGGGGGGCGTGAGCCCCAGCATTTT. Translated, it gives CASSRARTGGREPQHF.

This chain joins TRBV19 and TRBJ1-5, with D perhaps matching TRBD1 (6 bases). Germline assignment: CDR1 LNHDA and CDR2 SQIVND (reference sequence). V was cut by 4 bases and J by 7 bases, with 14 bases left in between. The CDR3 is 14 amino acids. The CDR3 nucleotides are TGTGCCAGTAGTACTACAGGGATTCGGCAGCCCCAGCATTTT. It yields the protein CASSTTGIRQPQHF.

This clone was observed once. The chain recombines TRBV21-1 with TRBJ2-1; the table calls TRBD2, which could not be checked here. TRBV21-1 is recorded as a pseudogene. CDR3 length: 17 residues. The DNA of the CDR3 is TGTGCCAGCAGCAAAGATGGCCGACTAGCGGTTGGGAATGAGCAGTTCTTC. Its protein is CASSKDGRLAVGNEQFF.

A few counts support this clone. This sequence joins TRBV6-1 and TRBJ1-3; D unresolved. CDR3 size: 10 residues. Germline V lookup: CDR1 MNHNS, CDR2 SASEGT. V was cut by 4 bases and J by 9 bases, with 4 bases left in between. The CDR3 region is CASSVSTIYF. CDR3 DNA sequence: TGTGCCAGCAGTGTGAGCACCATATATTTT.

This clone appeared a few times. This chain uses TRBV18 with TRBJ1-5; D gene uncertain. Trimming shortened V by 2 bases and J by 0 bases, and 8 bases separated the two germline ends. This CDR3 comprises 15 residues. Per the germline V gene, CDR1 is KGHSH and CDR2 is LQKENI. Written as DNA, the CDR3 is TGTGCCAGCTCACCAAACCGCGTTAGCAATCAGCCCCAGCATTTT. Translated, it gives CASSPNRVSNQPQHF.

This clone was detected only once. The V gene is TRBV5-1, the J gene TRBJ2-1; weak D call: TRBD2 (5 bases). V lost 1 base to trimming and J lost 8 bases, with 7 bases between them. This CDR3 contains 12 residues. CDR1 is SGHRS, CDR2 YFSETQ, per germline. For the CDR3, the DNA is TGCGCCAGCAGCTTGACTAGGCATGAGCAGTTCTTC. Its protein is CASSLTRHEQFF.

This chain joins TRBV7-2 and TRBJ2-1; TRBD2 agrees at 11 bases. The CDR3 is made up of 16 amino acids. Germline V gene lookup returns CDR1 SGHTA and CDR2 FQGNSA. The V and J ends lost 1 base and 6 bases, in that order; junction bases with no gene match: 5. CDR3 sequence (DNA): TGTGCCAGCAGCTTAGGGCCTAGCGGGGGGTCCAATGAGCAGTTCTTC. Protein sequence: CASSLGPSGGSNEQFF.

The chain uses TRBV6-1 and TRBJ1-5, with no clear D. The CDR3 runs 14 residues. Trimming left V 6 bases short and J 0 bases short, with 9 bases between. The germline V gene encodes CDR1 MNHNS and CDR2 SASEGT. CDR3 nucleotides: TGTGCCAGCAGGAGGGCCTATAGCAATCAGCCCCAGCATTTT. This codes for CASRRAYSNQPQHF.

Here the CDR3 DNA reads TGTGCCAGCAGACCTATTAGGGGACAGGGGGCAAGAAATGAGCAGTTCTTC. Encoded protein: CASRPIRGQGARNEQFF. The chain recombines TRBV11-2 with TRBJ2-1; 12 bases are a match to TRBD1. Germline V gene lookup returns CDR1 SGHAT and CDR2 FQNNGV. The CDR3 totals 17 residues. Trimming cost V 6 bases and J 7 bases; bases outside gene matches: 13.

The chain joins TRBV6-1 to TRBJ2-3; 8 bases map to TRBD1. The V and J ends lost 4 bases and 3 bases, in that order; junction bases with no gene match: 0. The V gene's germline CDR1 is MNHNS and CDR2 SASEGT. This CDR3 spans 13 amino acids. The CDR3 DNA reads as TGTGCCAGCAGTGGACAGGGGACAGATACGCAGTATTTT. It yields the protein CASSGQGTDTQYF.

V and J are TRBV11-3 and TRBJ2-6; the D gene could be TRBD1 or TRBD2 (5 bases each). The CDR3 has 18 residues. Trimming took 9 bases from V and 0 from J, leaving 21 bases between them. Germline V CDR1 and CDR2: SGHNT, YENEEA. CDR3 coding DNA: TGTGCCAGGTACCGGGACGAACGTAATCTCTCTGGGGCCAACGTCCTGACTTTC. The encoded protein is CARYRDERNLSGANVLTF.

This sequence joins TRBV9 and TRBJ1-1; no firm D call. The CDR3 is 13 residues long. Germline V gene data show CDR1 as SGDLS and CDR2 as YYNGEE. V was pared by 5 bases and J by 2 bases, with 10 bases between. The CDR3 bases are TGTGCCAGCAGTTCGGGCCCTAACACTGAAGCTTTCTTT. Its protein product is CASSSGPNTEAFF.

This chain connects TRBV28 to TRBJ1-2; TRBD1 matches at 10 bases. Trimming took 5 bases from V and 2 from J; bases not matched to a gene: 17. The CDR3 is 19 amino acids. Germline values: CDR1 MDHEN, CDR2 SYDVKM. Here the CDR3 DNA reads TGTGCCAGCAGTGGGGGACAGGGGAAGGTTAGAAGAGCGAACTATGGCTACACCTTC. As protein: CASSGGQGKVRRANYGYTF.

The chain combines TRBV5-5 with TRBJ1-2; D remains ambiguous. The CDR3 is 15 amino acids. The germline V gene has CDR1 SGHKS and CDR2 YYEKEE (reference sequence). Trimming took off 0 bases at V and 6 bases at J, with 15 bases between the two ends. Here the CDR3 DNA reads TGTGCCAGCAGCTTGGGGGTCGGTCTTACGGATGGCTACACCTTC. Translation: CASSLGVGLTDGYTF.

The rearrangement joins TRBV7-9 to TRBJ1-2; tentatively, D is TRBD1 (6 bases). This CDR3 has 13 amino acids. The germline V gene has CDR1 SEHNR and CDR2 FQNEAQ (reference sequence). V was trimmed by 1 base and J by 5 bases, leaving 8 bases between them. The CDR3 region is CASSLGGHYGYTF. The DNA of the CDR3 is TGTGCCAGCAGCTTAGGGGGGCATTATGGCTACACCTTC.

The genes are TRBV7-2 and TRBJ1-2, with a possible D match to TRBD1 (5 bases). The CDR3 is 13 amino acids. V lost 2 bases and J lost 8, with 12 bases in between. The germline CDR1 and CDR2 sequences are SGHTA and FQGNSA. The DNA for the CDR3 is TGTGCCAGCAGCTTACCTCAGGGTCGCGGCTACACCTTC. Its translation is CASSLPQGRGYTF.

The V gene is TRBV4-1, the J gene TRBJ1-6; a weak D match, TRBD1 (6 bases). The CDR3 length is 15 residues. Trimming removed 8 bases at V and 5 bases at J, with 16 bases between. CDR1 and CDR2 (germline): MGHRA, YSYEKL. CDR3 in DNA: TGCGCCAGCTCGCCGAGGGGGGACCATAATTCACCCCTCCACTTT. Translation gives CASSPRGDHNSPLHF.